This T cell receptor beta chain was captured in a study of T cell repertoires in cytomegalovirus infection. Study-level background: In the study, CMV epitopes included recently identified HLA-C-restricted and well-studied HLA-B-restricted ones. From public TCR beta signatures came an indication of both CMV infection and matching HLA type.

This clonotype was counted a few times. What it recognizes is unknown. CDR3 length: 14 amino acids. Per the germline V gene, CDR1 is MNHEY and CDR2 is SVGAGI. V shed 7 bases and J shed 5 bases, with 17 bases lying between them. TCRdb itself ran the reads through MiXCR, one entry per CDR3 protein. The data show 700,000 to 850,000 distinct CDR3 sequences, 32% seen once. Findings and limits, study-wide: Dominating the ex vivo response were TCR beta clonotypes that were CMV-specific and HLA-C-restricted. Using cumulative public TCR beta family frequency, the authors identified those who carried CMV together with the relevant HLA.

The source was cultured CD8+ T cells from PBMCs, collected from culture after CMV antigen stimulation. This TCR derives from a human donor in good health (CMV status not recorded). Some clones in this sample may be carry-over from other donors' samples. The chain is built from TRBV6-5 and TRBJ1-1; possible D gene TRBD1, 5 bases. Here the CDR3 reads CASNPGWGETEAFF. The CDR3 bases are TGTGCCAGCAACCCAGGGTGGGGAGAAACTGAAGCTTTCTTT.